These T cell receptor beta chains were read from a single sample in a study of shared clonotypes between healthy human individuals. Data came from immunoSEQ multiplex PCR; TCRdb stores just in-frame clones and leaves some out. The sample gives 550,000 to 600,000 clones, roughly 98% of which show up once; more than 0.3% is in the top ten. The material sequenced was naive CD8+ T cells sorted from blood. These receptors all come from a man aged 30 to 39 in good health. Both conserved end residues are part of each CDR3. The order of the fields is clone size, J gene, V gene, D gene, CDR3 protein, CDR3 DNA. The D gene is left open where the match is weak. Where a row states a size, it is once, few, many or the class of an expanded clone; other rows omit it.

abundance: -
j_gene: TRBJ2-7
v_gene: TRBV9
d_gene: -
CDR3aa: CASSVGSEQYF
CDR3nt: TGTGCCAGCAGCGTCGGGTCTGAGCAGTACTTC

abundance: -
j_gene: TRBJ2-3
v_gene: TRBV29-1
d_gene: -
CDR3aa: CSVEGTDRTDTQYF
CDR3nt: TGCAGCGTTGAGGGGACGGACCGCACAGATACGCAGTATTTT

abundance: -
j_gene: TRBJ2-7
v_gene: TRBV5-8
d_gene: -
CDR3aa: CASSRDRRAQYF
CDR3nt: TGTGCCAGCAGCCGGGACCGTCGTGCGCAGTACTTC

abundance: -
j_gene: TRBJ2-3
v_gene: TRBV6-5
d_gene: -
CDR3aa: CASSYSGDSLTDTQYF
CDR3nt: TGTGCCAGCAGTTACTCGGGAGACTCACTCACAGATACGCAGTATTTT

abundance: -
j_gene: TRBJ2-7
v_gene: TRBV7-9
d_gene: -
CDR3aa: CASSPPGVGYEQYF
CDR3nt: TGTGCCAGCAGCCCGCCGGGAGTGGGCTACGAGCAGTACTTC

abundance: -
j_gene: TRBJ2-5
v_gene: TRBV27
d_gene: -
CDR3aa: CASSNPADQETQYF
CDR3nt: TGTGCCAGCAGCAATCCCGCAGATCAAGAGACCCAGTACTTC

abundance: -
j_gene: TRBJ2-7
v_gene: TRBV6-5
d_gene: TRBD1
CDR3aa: CASSYGAGGSGEQYF
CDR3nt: TGTGCCAGCAGTTACGGGGCAGGGGGCTCAGGCGAGCAGTACTTC

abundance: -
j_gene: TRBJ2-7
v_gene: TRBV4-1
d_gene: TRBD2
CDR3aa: CASSSGTSGPYEQYF
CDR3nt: TGCGCCAGCAGCTCAGGGACTAGCGGCCCCTACGAGCAGTACTTC

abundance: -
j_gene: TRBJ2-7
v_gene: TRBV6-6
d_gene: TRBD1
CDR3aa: CASSAGTENYEQYF
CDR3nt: TGTGCCAGCAGCGCCGGGACAGAAAACTACGAGCAGTACTTC

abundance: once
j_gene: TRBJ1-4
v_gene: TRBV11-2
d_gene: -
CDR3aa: CASSLAAGDLRKLFF
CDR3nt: TGTGCCAGCAGCTTAGCCGCAGGGGACCTAAGAAAACTGTTTTTT

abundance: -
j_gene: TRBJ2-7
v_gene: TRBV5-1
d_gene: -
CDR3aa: CASSLAYLSYEQYF
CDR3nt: TGCGCCAGCAGCTTGGCCTACCTCTCCTACGAGCAGTACTTC

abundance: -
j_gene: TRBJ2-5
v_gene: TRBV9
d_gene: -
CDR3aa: CASSLDGGTQYF
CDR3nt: TGTGCCAGCAGCCTGGACGGGGGGACCCAGTACTTC

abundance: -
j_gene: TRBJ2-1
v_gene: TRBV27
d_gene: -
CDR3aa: CASSFPTSNNEQFF
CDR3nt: TGTGCCAGCAGTTTCCCGACTAGTAACAATGAGCAGTTCTTC

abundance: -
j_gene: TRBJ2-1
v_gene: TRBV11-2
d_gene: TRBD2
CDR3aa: CASSQGLAGVVEQFF
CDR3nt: TGTGCCAGCAGCCAGGGACTAGCGGGAGTGGTAGAGCAGTTCTTC

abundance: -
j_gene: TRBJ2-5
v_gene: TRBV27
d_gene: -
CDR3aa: CASSLYDGMRETQYF
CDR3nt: TGTGCCAGCAGTTTATATGACGGGATGAGAGAGACCCAGTACTTC

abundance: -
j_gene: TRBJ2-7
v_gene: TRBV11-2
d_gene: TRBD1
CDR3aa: CASSLGAGGGYEQYF
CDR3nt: TGTGCCAGCAGCTTAGGGGCAGGGGGCGGGTACGAGCAGTACTTC

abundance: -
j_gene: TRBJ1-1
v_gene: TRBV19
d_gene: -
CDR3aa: CASSIWAVEAFF
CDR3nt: TGTGCCAGTAGTATATGGGCAGTTGAAGCTTTCTTT

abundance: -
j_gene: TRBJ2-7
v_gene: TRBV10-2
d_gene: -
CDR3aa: CASSGKAIYEQYF
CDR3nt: TGCGCCAGCAGTGGGAAAGCGATCTACGAGCAGTACTTC

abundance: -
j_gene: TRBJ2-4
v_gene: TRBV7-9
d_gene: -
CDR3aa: CASSATRGDTKNIQYF
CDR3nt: TGTGCCAGCAGCGCCACTCGGGGGGACACCAAAAACATTCAGTACTTC

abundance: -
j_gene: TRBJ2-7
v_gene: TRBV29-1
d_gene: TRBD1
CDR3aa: CSVEGPGTGPYEQYF
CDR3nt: TGCAGCGTTGAGGGGCCCGGGACAGGACCCTACGAGCAGTACTTC

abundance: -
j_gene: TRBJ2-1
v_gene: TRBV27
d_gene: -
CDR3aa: CASSLVQGGFNEQFF
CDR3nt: TGTGCCAGCAGTTTAGTACAGGGAGGCTTCAATGAGCAGTTCTTC

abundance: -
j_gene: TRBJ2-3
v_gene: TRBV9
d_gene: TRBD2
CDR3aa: CASSPPTFSGRTDTQYF
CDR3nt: TGTGCCAGCAGCCCTCCCACCTTTAGCGGGAGAACAGATACGCAGTATTTT

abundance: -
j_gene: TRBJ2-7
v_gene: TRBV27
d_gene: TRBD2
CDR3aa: CASSLQGTSGRGSSYEQYF
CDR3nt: TGTGCCAGCAGTTTACAGGGAACTAGCGGGAGGGGAAGCTCCTACGAGCAGTACTTC

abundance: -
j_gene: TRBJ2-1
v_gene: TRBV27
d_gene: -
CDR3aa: CASSSGGHLNNEQFF
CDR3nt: TGTGCCAGCAGTTCGGGGGGACACCTAAACAATGAGCAGTTCTTC

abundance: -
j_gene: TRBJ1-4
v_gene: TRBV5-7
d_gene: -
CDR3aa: CASSSTGLLEKLFF
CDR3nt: TGTGCCAGCAGTTCGACCGGGCTCCTCGAAAAACTGTTTTTT

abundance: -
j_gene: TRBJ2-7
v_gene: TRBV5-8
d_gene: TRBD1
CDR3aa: CASSHAFREDRVYPYYEQYF
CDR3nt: TGTGCCAGCAGCCACGCCTTCAGGGAAGACAGGGTATACCCCTACTACGAGCAGTACTTC

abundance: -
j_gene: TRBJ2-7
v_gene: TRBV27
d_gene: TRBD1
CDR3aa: CASSARQGSASYEQYF
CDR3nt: TGTGCCAGCAGTGCCAGACAGGGGTCTGCATCCTACGAGCAGTACTTC

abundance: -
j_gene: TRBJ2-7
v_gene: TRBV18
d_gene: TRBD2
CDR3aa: CASSPRTSGTAYEQYF
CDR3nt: TGTGCCAGCTCACCCAGGACTAGCGGGACGGCCTACGAGCAGTACTTC

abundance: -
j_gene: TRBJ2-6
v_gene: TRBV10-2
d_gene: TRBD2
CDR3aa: CASSVAGAPPSGANVLTF
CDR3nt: TGCGCCAGCAGTGTTGCGGGAGCCCCTCCCTCTGGGGCCAACGTCCTGACTTTC

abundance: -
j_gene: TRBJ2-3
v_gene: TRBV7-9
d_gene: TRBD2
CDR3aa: CASSLGASGTDTQYF
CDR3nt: TGTGCCAGCAGCTTAGGGGCTAGCGGGACAGATACGCAGTATTTT

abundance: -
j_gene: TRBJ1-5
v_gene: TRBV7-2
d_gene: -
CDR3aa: CASSLSLEVGFEHF
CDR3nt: TGTGCCAGCAGCTTAAGTTTGGAGGTCGGTTTTGAGCATTTT

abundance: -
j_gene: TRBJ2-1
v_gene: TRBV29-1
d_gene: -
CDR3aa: CSVEGGKGISYNEQFF
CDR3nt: TGCAGCGTTGAAGGGGGTAAGGGGATCTCCTACAATGAGCAGTTCTTC

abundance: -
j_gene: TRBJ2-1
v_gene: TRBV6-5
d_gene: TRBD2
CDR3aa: CASSPPAGGPNEQFF
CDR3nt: TGTGCCAGTTCCCCCCCGGCGGGAGGGCCAAATGAGCAGTTCTTC

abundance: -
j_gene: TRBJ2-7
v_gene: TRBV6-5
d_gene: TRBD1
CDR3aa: CASSSTGGEQYF
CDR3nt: TGTGCCAGCAGTTCTACAGGGGGCGAGCAGTACTTC

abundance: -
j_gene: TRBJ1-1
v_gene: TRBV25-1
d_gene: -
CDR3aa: CASSSSVNTEAFF
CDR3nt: TGTGCCAGCAGTTCTTCCGTGAACACTGAAGCTTTCTTT

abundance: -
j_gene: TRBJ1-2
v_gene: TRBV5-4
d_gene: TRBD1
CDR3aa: CASSFRPGQAYYGYTF
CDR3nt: TGTGCCAGCAGCTTTAGGCCGGGACAGGCCTACTATGGCTACACCTTC

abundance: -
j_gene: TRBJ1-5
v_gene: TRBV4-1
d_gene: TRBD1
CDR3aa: CASSQVQGGDQPQHF
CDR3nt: TGCGCCAGCAGCCAGGTACAGGGGGGGGATCAGCCCCAGCATTTT

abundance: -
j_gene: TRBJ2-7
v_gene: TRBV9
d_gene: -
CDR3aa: CASSVGLGEQYF
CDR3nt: TGTGCCAGCAGCGTAGGGTTGGGCGAGCAGTACTTC

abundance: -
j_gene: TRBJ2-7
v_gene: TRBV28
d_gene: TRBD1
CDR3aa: CASRSDRASEQYF
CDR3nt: TGTGCCAGCAGATCGGACAGGGCAAGCGAGCAGTACTTC

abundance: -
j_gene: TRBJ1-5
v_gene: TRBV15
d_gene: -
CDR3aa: CATSRDAPGPRHF
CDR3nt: TGTGCCACCAGCAGAGATGCTCCGGGCCCCCGACATTTT

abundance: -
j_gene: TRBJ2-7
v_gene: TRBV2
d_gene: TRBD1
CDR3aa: CASLYRGNEQYF
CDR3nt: TGTGCCAGCCTTTACAGGGGAAACGAGCAGTACTTC

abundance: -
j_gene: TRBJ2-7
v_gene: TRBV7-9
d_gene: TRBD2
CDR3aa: CASSYSGSIREQYF
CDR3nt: TGTGCCAGCAGCTATAGCGGGAGTATCCGCGAGCAGTACTTC

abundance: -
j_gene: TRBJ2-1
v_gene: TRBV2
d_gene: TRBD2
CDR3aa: CASTLTSGRNEQFF
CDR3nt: TGTGCCAGCACTCTGACTAGCGGGAGGAATGAGCAGTTCTTC

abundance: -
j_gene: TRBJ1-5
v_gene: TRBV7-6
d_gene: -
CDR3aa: CASSLTDSLNQPQHF
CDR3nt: TGTGCCAGCAGCTTGACGGACAGCCTCAATCAGCCCCAGCATTTT